The following is a TCR beta chain sequence with its context. Its antigen remains undetermined. There are no base qualities to consult, and no much larger clone falls within one base. The data were obtained in a study of blood T cells in healthy people across ages (dated by TCRdb to between 2015 and 2016). With regard to the full study: In model experiments, roughly one uniquely barcoded TCR beta cDNA molecule per two T cells was captured by template switching. Donors were grouped into four age groups: young (average roughly 15 years), middle-aged (under 40), aged (about 59) and long-lived (approximately 82). To avoid experimental bias, donors of different ages were distributed randomly across sequencing lanes. For two donors (one aged 18 to 30 and one aged 80 or older), the study analyzed two additional independent replicas of 1 million unique cDNA reads from the same blood draw. Age-related changes in TCR beta repertoire diversity were measured in the study by deep sequencing normalized with unique cDNA molecular identifiers. General conclusions and limits of the study: Estimates of total diversity based on one million sequenced T cells were considered lower bounds and underestimates. A strong correlation was found between observed TCR beta diversity and the percentage of naive T cells measured by flow cytometry. The long-lived group showed more naive CD4+ T cells, fewer expanded clones and increased TCR diversity than the aged group, suggesting age selection. Bulk unsorted PBMC profiling prevented conclusive comparison of naive and antigen-experienced compartments. The CMV infection status of donors was not known, potentially confounding age-related changes in expanded clonotypes. As age increased, observed TCR beta diversity per million T cells dropped in a roughly linear way, and a significant reduction was already evident by age 40.

The 39 donors, aged about 6 to 100 years, were systemically healthy Caucasian individuals from Russia. Each donor gave 8.5 to 10 milliliters of peripheral blood, collected into EDTA-treated Vacutainer tubes. Ficoll-Paque density-gradient centrifugation was used to isolate PBMCs, with at least 6.5 million obtained per sample. Trizol reagent was used to extract total RNA from PBMCs, with at least 5 micrograms per sample. The percentages of naive CD45RAhigh/CD27high T cells were determined by flow cytometry on a PBMC aliquot from every donor. Receptors were amplified or captured by 5' RACE. Sequenced on an Illumina HiSeq 2500. The second PCR ran for roughly 7 to 11 cycles and used a J-beta primer mix along with a sample-barcoded 5' primer. A unique molecular identifier was introduced onto each TCR beta cDNA molecule by a template-switch 5' adaptor carrying 12 random nucleotides. At least 2.5 million CDR3-containing paired-end reads were obtained from each sample. First-strand cDNA synthesis was performed from all RNA using the Mint cDNA synthesis kit, with priming by a TRBC-specific oligonucleotide. All cDNA was treated with uracil-DNA glycosylase and then went through a first 18-cycle PCR with the universal primers M1SS and BC2_uni_R. Concerning the study's data processing: Each sample was normalized by randomly selecting 1 million high-quality reads, each carrying a distinct molecular identifier. Reads sharing molecular identifiers were discarded rather than binned into consensus sequences. MiTCR, with a Q25 quality threshold and the strictest error-elimination algorithm, was used for CDR3 identification, clonotype clustering and error correction. Lower-bound total TCR beta diversity was estimated with a nonparametric unseen species model using Euler transformation. TCRdb passed the public sequencing reads through fastp at Q25 and MiXCR, retaining productive beta sequences. Every CDR3 protein is listed once, alongside the most common genes and DNA of its rows. TCRdb, rather than the study authors, made the V and J calls. The sample profile shows 1.5 million to 1.9 million distinct CDR3 sequences; roughly 43% of them were found once. In total, the top ten clones hold around 4% of the sample.

The CDR3 goes from the cysteine to the phenylalanine over 15 residues. CDR3 DNA only is kept here, 45 bases in frame from base 1. Germline trimming: 6 bases from V, 2 bases from J; junction bases outside gene matches: 7. Looking up the germline V gene (reference sequence) yields CDR1 DFQATT and CDR2 SNEGSKA. The specimen was blood. The rearrangement combines TRBV20-1 with TRBJ2-3; 11 of the junction bases match TRBD2. The sequence was collected from a woman aged 18-29 years in good health. The CDR3 region has the sequence CSADGLAGFTDTQYF. The nucleotide sequence reads as follows: TGCAGTGCCGACGGACTAGCGGGTTTCACAGATACGCAGTATTTT.